This record looks at one T cell receptor (beta chain) sequence and its context. Its antigen is unknown. The source of the sample is a study of T cell responses to AZD1222 COVID-19 vaccine. Clones were sequenced by immunoSEQ multiplex PCR, and TCRdb holds only the in-frame ones, with some missing. The sample carries 120,000 to 150,000 clones, approximately 88% recorded once. The CDR3 consists of 15 residues. Germline loops: CDR1 SGHRS, CDR2 YFSETQ. Between the trimmed V and J ends, which lost 7 bases and 0 bases, there was a span of 16 bases. Findings and caveats of the study: The repertoires were collected only after the peak T cell response.

The receptor was isolated from an adult who received the MenACWY meningococcal vaccine as a control. The genes are TRBV5-1 and TRBJ1-1; D gene uncertain. This specimen consisted of peripheral blood, obtained 28 days after the second dose of the MenACWY control vaccine. The CDR3 loop reads CASGSRAGLNTEAFF. CDR3 nucleotide sequence: TGCGCCAGCGGATCTCGGGCCGGCCTGAACACTGAAGCTTTCTTT.